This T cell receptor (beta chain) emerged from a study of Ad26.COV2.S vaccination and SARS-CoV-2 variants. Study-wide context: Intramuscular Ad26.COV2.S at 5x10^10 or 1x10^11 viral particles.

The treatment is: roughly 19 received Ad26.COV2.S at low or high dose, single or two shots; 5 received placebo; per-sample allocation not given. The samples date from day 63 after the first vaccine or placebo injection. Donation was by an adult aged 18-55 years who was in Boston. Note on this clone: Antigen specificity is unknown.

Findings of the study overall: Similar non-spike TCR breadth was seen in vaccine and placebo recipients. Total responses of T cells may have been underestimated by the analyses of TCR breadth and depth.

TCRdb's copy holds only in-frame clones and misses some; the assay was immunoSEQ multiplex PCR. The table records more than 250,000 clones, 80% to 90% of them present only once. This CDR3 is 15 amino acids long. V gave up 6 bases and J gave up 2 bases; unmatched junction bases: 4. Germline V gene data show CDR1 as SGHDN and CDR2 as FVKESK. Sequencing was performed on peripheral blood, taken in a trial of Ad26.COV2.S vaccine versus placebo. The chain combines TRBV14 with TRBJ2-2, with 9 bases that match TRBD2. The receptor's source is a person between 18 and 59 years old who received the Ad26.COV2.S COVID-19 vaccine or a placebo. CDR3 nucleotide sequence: TGTGCCAGCAGTCTAGCGGGGACTAACACCGGGGAGCTGTTTTTT. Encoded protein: CASSLAGTNTGELFF.